The clone carrying this TCR beta chain has only a few counts. The data were taken from a study of shared clonotypes between healthy human individuals. Over several immunoSEQ plates, each subset's genomic DNA was distributed in even portions. Libraries were prepared by immunoSEQ multiplex PCR; TCRdb keeps only in-frame clonotypes and omits some of them. The sample has about 1 million clones, around 74% seen once. Germline V CDR1 and CDR2: MNHEY, SVGAGI. Trimming removed 6 bases at V and 0 bases at J, with 9 bases between. The CDR3 is made up of 14 amino acids. The TCR originated in a man younger than 35 in good health. Sequencing was carried out using memory CD4+ T cells sorted from blood. Subset specified: CD45RA-negative fraction. The chain combines TRBV6-5 with TRBJ1-3; D is unclear. The CDR3 region has the DNA TGTGCCAGCAGCCGTCAGCACTCTGGAAACACCATATATTTT. Protein sequence: CASSRQHSGNTIYF.